This passage covers 18 T cell receptor beta chains from one sample sequenced in a study of blood T cells in healthy people across ages. A second PCR of about 7 to 11 cycles used a sample-barcoded 5' primer and a J-beta primer mix. Via MiXCR, TCRdb re-called the 5' RACE reads, giving one row per CDR3 protein. This table has approximately 2,000,000 distinct CDR3 sequences, roughly 43% appearing once. The sequenced material came from blood. These receptors all come from a human donor in good health.

This clonotype appeared a few times. The CDR3 DNA reads TGTGCCAGCAGCTGGACGAACACCGGGGAGCTGTTTTTT. Protein: CASSWTNTGELFF. The V and J genes are TRBV7-6 and TRBJ2-2; no firm D call. Germline V gene data show CDR1 as SGHVS and CDR2 as FNYEAQ. CDR3 length: 13 residues. V lost 4 bases to trimming and J lost 0 bases, with 3 bases between them.

Here the CDR3 DNA reads TGTGCCACCAGCAGAGAGGCGACACGGAGCTCCTACGAGCAGTACTTC. Translating gives CATSREATRSSYEQYF. The chain has TRBV15 and TRBJ2-7, with unresolved D. Per the germline V gene, CDR1 is LNHNV and CDR2 is YYDKDF (reference sequence). This CDR3 region has 16 residues. Trimming took off 0 bases at V and 0 bases at J, with 12 bases between the two ends. The entire variable domain, with the rest obtained from reference TRBV15 and TRBJ2-7, is as follows: DAMVIQNPRYQVTQFGKPVTLSCSQTLNHNVMYWYQQKSSQAPKLLFHYYDKDFNNEADTPDNFQSRRPNTSFCFLDIRSPGLGDTAMYLCATSREATRSSYEQYFGPGTRLTVT.

The sample holds a few counts of this clonotype. The genes are TRBV5-1 and TRBJ1-1, with D perhaps matching TRBD1 (5 bases). The CDR3 is 11 amino acids. Trimming left V 0 bases short and J 11 bases short, with 8 bases between. The germline V gene encodes CDR1 SGHRS and CDR2 YFSETQ. CDR3 loop: CASSLAGKAFF. DNA of the CDR3: TGCGCCAGCAGCTTGGCAGGGAAGGCTTTCTTT.

This clonotype has more than one count but fewer than ten. The rearrangement links TRBV15 to TRBJ2-1; no definite D call. The CDR3 is 17 residues long. V lost 0 bases and J 0 bases, leaving 12 bases between the germline ends. Germline V gene sequence: CDR1 LNHNV, CDR2 YYDKDF (reference sequence). CDR3: CATSRDLGQSSYNEQFF. CDR3 DNA sequence: TGTGCCACCAGCAGAGATCTTGGCCAAAGCTCCTACAATGAGCAGTTCTTC.

The chain links TRBV20-1 to TRBJ2-3, with D tentatively TRBD1 or TRBD2 (6 bases each). There are 12 residues in the CDR3. Germline V gene sequence: CDR1 DFQATT, CDR2 SNEGSKA (reference sequence). V lost 7 bases, J lost 4 bases, and 12 bases lay in between. The chain's CDR3 is CSEGEVADTQYF. The CDR3 region has the DNA TGCAGTGAGGGGGAGGTGGCAGATACGCAGTATTTT.

V and J are TRBV10-3 and TRBJ1-1, with 7 bases matching TRBD1. This CDR3 is 14 amino acids long. Trimming cost V 4 bases and J 5 bases; bases outside gene matches: 7. Per the germline V gene, CDR1 is ENHRY and CDR2 is SYGVKD. The CDR3 region is CAISGQTGDTEAFF. The CDR3 bases are TGTGCCATCAGTGGACAAACAGGGGATACTGAAGCTTTCTTT.

The V and J genes are TRBV20-1 and TRBJ2-3; 10 bases map to TRBD2. Germline trimming cut 3 bases from V and 1 base from J; bases unmatched to any gene: 10. Germline V gives CDR1 DFQATT, CDR2 SNEGSKA (reference sequence). The CDR3 spans 17 residues. The CDR3 loop reads CSARHPLAGGGTDTQYF. The CDR3 DNA reads as TGCAGTGCTAGGCATCCATTAGCGGGGGGAGGCACAGATACGCAGTATTTT.

V and J are TRBV4-1 and TRBJ2-1; 7 nucleotides align to TRBD2. Germline V gene sequence: CDR1 MGHRA, CDR2 YSYEKL. Losses at the gene ends were 2 bases for V and 1 base for J; bases not matched to a gene: 5. The CDR3 runs to 16 residues. In DNA, the CDR3 is TGCGCCAGCAGCCAACCGGGGGGTCGGTCCTACAATGAGCAGTTCTTC. This gives the protein CASSQPGGRSYNEQFF.

V usage is TRBV27 and J usage is TRBJ2-7; tentative D call: TRBD1 (6 bases). In germline, CDR1 is MNHEY, CDR2 SMNVEV (reference sequence). Trimming cost V 5 bases and J 3 bases, with 23 bases left between them. This CDR3 has 17 amino acids. CDR3 coding DNA: TGTGCCAGCAGTGGGCCAGTTTTGGGGGCTAGTGGCTACGAGCAGTACTTC. Its translation: CASSGPVLGASGYEQYF.

V usage is TRBV7-2 and J usage is TRBJ1-5, with 8 bases that match TRBD1. There are 15 residues in the CDR3. V lost 5 bases to trimming and J lost 5 bases; unmatched junction nucleotides: 8. Looked up from germline, CDR1 is SGHTA and CDR2 is FQGNSA. The CDR3 protein is CASSLRTGNDQPQHF. The CDR3 DNA sequence: TGTGCCAGCAGCCTCCGGACAGGGAACGATCAGCCCCAGCATTTT.

In its sample, this clonotype was seen a few times. The chain links TRBV15 to TRBJ2-7; D uncertain. Looked up from germline, CDR1 is LNHNV and CDR2 is YYDKDF (reference sequence). Trimming pared 0 bases from V and 6 bases from J, leaving 12 bases between. The CDR3 has 14 amino acids. The CDR3 here is CATSRDSRTLEQYF. Here the CDR3 DNA reads TGTGCCACCAGCAGAGATAGTCGGACGCTCGAGCAGTACTTC.

This chain joins TRBV12-3 or TRBV12-4 and TRBJ1-5, with TRBD1 as a possible D gene (5 bases). V gave up 7 bases and J gave up 4 bases, with 11 bases separating them. The CDR3 has 13 residues. CDR3 sequence: CASTGGPNQPQHF. DNA of the CDR3: TGTGCCAGCACGGGGGGACCTAATCAGCCCCAGCATTTT.

This clonotype occurred a few times. The chain has TRBV4-3 and TRBJ2-1; D gene unclear. The V and J ends lost 0 bases and 8 bases respectively, with 14 bases between them. The CDR3 has 15 residues. Looked up from germline, CDR1 is LGHNA and CDR2 is YSLEER. CDR3 DNA sequence: TGCGCCAGCAGCCAAGAGTCGGCTAGATTCGATGAGCAGTTCTTC. It codes for CASSQESARFDEQFF.

CDR3 nucleotide sequence: TGCAGCGTTTTTCAAGGGGTTCTCAACGAGCAGTACTTC. Translating it yields CSVFQGVLNEQYF. The V call is TRBV29-1, the J call TRBJ2-5; a weak D match, TRBD1 (5 bases). The last part of the DNA fits TRBJ2-7 better; the J call may be wrong. Germline V gene data show CDR1 as SQVTM and CDR2 as ANQGSEA. The CDR3 has 13 residues.

The V and J genes are TRBV5-1 and TRBJ2-3; D remains unclear. Germline CDR1 and CDR2: SGHRS and YFSETQ. This CDR3 is built from 12 residues. Trimming stripped 4 bases from V and 7 bases from J, with 10 bases between. The CDR3: CASSLPGHTQYF. CDR3 DNA sequence: TGCGCCAGCAGCCTCCCCGGGCATACGCAGTATTTT. Based on the CDR3 plus reference TRBV5-1 and TRBJ2-3, the full variable domain is KAGVTQTPRYLIKTRGQQVTLSCSPISGHRSVSWYQQTPGQGLQFLFEYFSETQRNKGNFPGRFSGRQFSNSRSEMNVSTLELGDSALYLCASSLPGHTQYFGPGTRLTVL.

This clonotype was counted between two and nine times. V gene TRBV10-3 combines with J gene TRBJ1-2; TRBD1 aligns across 10 bases. This CDR3 contains 16 residues. The germline V gene has CDR1 ENHRY and CDR2 SYGVKD. Losses at the gene ends were 3 bases for V and 3 bases for J; bases not matched to a gene: 7. The CDR3 protein is CAISDLDRGTDYGYTF. CDR3 DNA: TGTGCCATCAGTGATCTGGACAGGGGGACGGACTATGGCTACACCTTC.

This clonotype was picked up a small number of times. The genes are TRBV7-2 and TRBJ2-6, with D perhaps TRBD1 (5 bases). This CDR3 contains 17 residues. Looked up from germline, CDR1 is SGHTA and CDR2 is FQGNSA. The V end lost 2 bases, the J end lost 0 bases, and 11 bases lay between the germline ends. Here the CDR3 DNA reads TGTGCCAGCAGCTTATATGCAGGGAACTCTGGGGCCAACGTCCTGACTTTC. Protein product: CASSLYAGNSGANVLTF.

The CDR3, as DNA: TGTGCCAGCAGCCAAGATTACAGTAGCTCCTACAATGAGCAGTTCTTC. Its protein is CASSQDYSSSYNEQFF. The chain employs TRBV3-1 and TRBJ2-1; D unclear. There are 16 residues in the CDR3. Trimming cost V 0 bases and J 0 bases, with 9 bases left between them. Germline CDR1 and CDR2: LGHDT and YNNKEL (reference sequence).